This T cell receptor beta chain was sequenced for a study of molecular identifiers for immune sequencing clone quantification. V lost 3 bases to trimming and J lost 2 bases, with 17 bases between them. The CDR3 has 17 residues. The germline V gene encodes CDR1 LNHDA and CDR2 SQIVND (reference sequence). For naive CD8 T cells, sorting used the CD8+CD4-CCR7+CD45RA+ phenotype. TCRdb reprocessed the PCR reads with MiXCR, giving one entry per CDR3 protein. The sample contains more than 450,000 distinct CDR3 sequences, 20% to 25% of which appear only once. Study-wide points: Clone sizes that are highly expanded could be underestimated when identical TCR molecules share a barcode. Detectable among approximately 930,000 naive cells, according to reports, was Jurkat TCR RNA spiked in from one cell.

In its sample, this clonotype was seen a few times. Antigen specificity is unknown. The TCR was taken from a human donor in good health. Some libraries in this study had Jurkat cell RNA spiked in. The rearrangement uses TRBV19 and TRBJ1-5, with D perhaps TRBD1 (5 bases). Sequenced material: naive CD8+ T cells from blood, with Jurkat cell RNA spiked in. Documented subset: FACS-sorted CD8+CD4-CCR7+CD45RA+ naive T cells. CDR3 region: CASSIGQGLIGNQPQHF. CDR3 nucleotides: TGTGCCAGTAGTATCGGCCAGGGTTTGATAGGCAATCAGCCCCAGCATTTT. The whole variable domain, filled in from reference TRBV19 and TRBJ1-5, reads DGGITQSPKYLFRKEGQNVTLSCEQNLNHDAMYWYRQDPGQGLRLIYYSQIVNDFQKGDIAEGYSVSREKKESFPLTVTSAQKNPTAFYLCASSIGQGLIGNQPQHFGDGTRLSIL.